The clone carrying this T cell receptor delta chain came up a few times. Its specificity is unknown. The sample comes from a study of Vδ1+ human thymocytes. Study-level points and caveats: Thymic delta-chain repertoires held roughly 20% Vdelta2 sequences and few Vdelta3, despite high sort purity. Thymic TRG and TRD repertoires appeared highly polyclonal, with Gaussian CDR3 length distributions. TRD repertoires were essentially private, unlike widely shared TRG clonotypes.

After alphabeta T cell depletion, CD3+ Vdelta1+ Vdelta2- thymocytes were sorted. Vdelta1+ thymocyte sorts reached between about 98% and 99.6% purity. The template was reverse-transcribed extracted RNA. Pooled V-gene forward primers with one constant-region reverse primer generated the CDR3 amplicons by multiplex PCR. TCRdb reanalysed the multiplex PCR reads via CATT. The repertoire consists of about 25,000 delta-chain clones, with around 7.7% occurring once and the leading ten covering 0.85% to 1%. Trimming shortened V by 2 bases and J by 0 bases, and 19 bases separated the two germline ends. CDR1 is TSWWSYY, CDR2 QGS, per germline. The CDR3 is 18 amino acids.

This sequence was found in a girl under two years old who had congenital heart surgery. Material: Vdelta1+ gamma-delta thymocytes from the thymus. The subset denotes: FACS-sorted CD3+ TCRalphabeta- TCRVdelta1+ TCRVdelta2- thymocytes. This chain uses TRDV1 with TRDJ1, with unresolved D. The chain's CDR3 is CALGENIDLLAYTDKLIF. DNA of the CDR3: TGTGCTCTTGGGGAAAATATCGACCTATTAGCCTACACCGATAAACTCATCTTT.